This paragraph reports one T cell receptor beta chain. The antigen is unknown. This sample was taken from a study of vaccination and CD4 T cells after COVID-19. Study at large: It was a median roughly 100 days after diagnosis, with a range of 35 to 161, that post-COVID samples were drawn.

One entry per CDR3 protein results from TCRdb running MiXCR on the PCR reads. Of tens of thousands of distinct CDR3 sequences listed, around 50% are singletons. Germline lookup yields CDR1 MDHEN and CDR2 SYDVKM. Trimming took off 5 bases at V and 2 bases at J, with 6 bases between the two ends. The CDR3 runs 12 residues. Findings and limits, study-wide: Convalescent patients displayed a median around 86% of reactive clones emerging only post-vaccination.

The receptor was derived from a human donor who had recovered from COVID-19. The specimen was CD4+ T cells from blood, collected before SARS-CoV-2 vaccination. V usage is TRBV28 and J usage is TRBJ1-2; D not resolved. CDR3 coding DNA: TGTGCCAGCAGTCCTTCCAACTATGGCTACACCTTC. Encoded protein: CASSPSNYGYTF.